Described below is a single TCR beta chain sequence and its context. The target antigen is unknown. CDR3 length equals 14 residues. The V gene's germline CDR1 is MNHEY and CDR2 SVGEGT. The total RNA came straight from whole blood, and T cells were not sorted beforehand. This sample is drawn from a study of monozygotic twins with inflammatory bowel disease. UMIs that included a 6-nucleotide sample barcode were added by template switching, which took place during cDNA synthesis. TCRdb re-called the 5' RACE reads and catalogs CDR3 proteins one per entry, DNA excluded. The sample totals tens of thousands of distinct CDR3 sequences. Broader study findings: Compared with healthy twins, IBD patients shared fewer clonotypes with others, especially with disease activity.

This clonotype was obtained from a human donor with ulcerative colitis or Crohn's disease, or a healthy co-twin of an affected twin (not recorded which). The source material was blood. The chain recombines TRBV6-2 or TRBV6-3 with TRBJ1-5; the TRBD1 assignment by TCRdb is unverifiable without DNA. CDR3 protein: CASSSPGGWEPQHF.